Listed below are T cell receptor beta chains from one sample, sequenced in a study of T cell responses to AZD1222 COVID-19 vaccine. The method was immunoSEQ multiplex PCR; TCRdb's version includes in-frame clones alone and lacks a portion of them. This table has around 100,000 clones, around 85% appearing once. The sequences come from peripheral blood, collected on day 0 of AZD1222 vaccination. The receptor source for this set is an adult in good health. Each CDR3 is given with its conserved first and last residue.

>TRBV21-1
CASSKLREGLPDTQYF
>TRBV30
CAWTTGNYGYTF
>TRBV3-1/TRBV3-2
CASSPPRGGFYGYTF
>TRBV2
CASALGQGPNQPQHF
>TRBV6-5
CASSYSIAGGPYEQYF
>TRBV9
CASSPQVGSEQFF
>TRBV12-3/TRBV12-4
CASSHTPGNEQFF
>TRBV19
CASSTDRGSEQYF
>TRBV7-6
CASSALATSGSDEQYF
>TRBV4-3
CASSQGAGTGNGYTF
>TRBV19
CASSIGWGQREGPEQFF
>TRBV7-9
CASSLPWTIGADTQYF
>TRBV4-3
CASSQEARDYGYTF
>TRBV6-7
CASSYQKSGSEDRENQPQHF
>TRBV6-6
CASSYSGNYGYTF
>TRBV24-1
CATSDGGEDTQYF
>TRBV5-4
CASSLVGQGIGGYTF
>TRBV25-1
CASSEGPGTGSYEQYF
>TRBV12-5
CASGLGRGHRNEQFF
>TRBV18
CASSPSSGRTDTQYF
>TRBV7-9
CASSFGRASGATDTQYF
>TRBV19
CASSKPGLEGNEQFF
>TRBV27
CASSPLVGIEAFF
>TRBV6-5
CASSPYPGGSQPQHF
>TRBV7-2
CASSLLSGSSYNEQFF
>TRBV3-1/TRBV3-2
CASSQGGAGNSPLHF
>TRBV5-5
CASSLPYSGNTIYF
>TRBV5-1
CASSSSGTGYNEQFF
>TRBV7-9
CASSEEPGTADNEQFF
>TRBV7-9
CASSLTSGGSTDTQYF
>TRBV21-1
CPFVAGDFYNSPLHF
>TRBV6-2/TRBV6-3
CASSYLLFTGELFF
>TRBV7-9
CASSPMNGGDRRLVEQYF
>TRBV6-6
CASTYSGPLHF
>TRBV5-1
CASSLGLMRATDTQYF
>TRBV5-4
CAVKRPGDSEAFF
>TRBV3-1/TRBV3-2
CASSQSGGAFNEQFF
>TRBV5-4
CASSLSQTTDTQYF
>TRBV3-1/TRBV3-2
CASSQAGVGYTF
>TRBV19
CASSQAYEQYF
>TRBV11-2
CASSKSNINTGELFF
>TRBV9
CASSVEMGNEQFF
>TRBV19
CASSKGPAETEAFF
>TRBV5-1
CASSLTPQTGIGGELFF
>TRBV5-1
CASSLFSEQQETQYF
>TRBV9
CASKRTAGTPPGYAGELFF
>TRBV3-1/TRBV3-2
CASSQRGDRVVFGYTF
>TRBV30
CAWSTGVSSYNEQFF
>TRBV7-2
CASSLFQGVYNSPLHF
>TRBV27
CASRSLLGGAQTQYF
>TRBV19
CASSIDHRKTQYF
>TRBV6-5
CASSSDREETQYF